Presented here are 32 T cell receptor beta chains from one specimen sequenced in a study of resident and recirculating memory T cells in vitiligo. Only in-frame clones appear in the TCRdb table, and some are missing; sequencing was by immunoSEQ multiplex PCR. The table lists around 78,000 clones, about 92% of them singletons. Sequenced input: blood. Receptors were obtained from a male donor with vitiligo.

J is TRBJ1-4 and V is TRBV4-1, with 11 positions matching TRBD1. The CDR3 totals 17 residues. Germline values: CDR1 MGHRA, CDR2 YSYEKL. V lost 4 bases, J lost 2 bases, and 6 bases stayed unmatched. Here the CDR3 reads CASSRGQGARTNEKLFF. As DNA, the CDR3 is TGCGCCAGCAGCCGAGGACAGGGGGCGCGTACTAATGAAAAACTGTTTTTT.

The chain is built from TRBV7-9 and TRBJ2-7; 7 bases match TRBD1. From germline, CDR1 is SEHNR and CDR2 FQNEAQ (reference sequence). This CDR3 spans 14 amino acids. With V trimmed by 4 bases and J by 3 bases, 6 bases remained unmatched. CDR3 in DNA: TGTGCCAGCAGCTCACGGGACAGAATCTACGAGCAGTACTTC. Its translation: CASSSRDRIYEQYF.

This chain joins TRBV28 and TRBJ1-5, with TRBD1 identical over 7 bases. This CDR3 has 16 amino acids. The V segment lost 3 bases and the J segment 1 base; nucleotides outside the gene matches: 6. The germline CDR1 and CDR2 sequences are MDHEN and SYDVKM. The CDR3 DNA follows: TGTGCCAGCAGTTTTTATCAGGGGGTAAGCAATCAGCCCCAGCATTTT. This sequence encodes CASSFYQGVSNQPQHF.

This clone has a single count. The chain links TRBV19 to TRBJ2-5; possible D gene TRBD2, 6 bases. Germline CDR1 and CDR2: LNHDA and SQIVND (reference sequence). The CDR3 totals 13 residues. The V end lost 5 bases, the J end lost 5 bases, and 12 bases lay between the germline ends. CDR3: CASSPRGGETQYF. CDR3 nucleotide sequence: TGTGCCAGTAGTCCCCGCGGAGGGGAGACCCAGTACTTC.

This rearrangement joins TRBV2 to TRBJ2-7; unclear D gene. Germline V CDR1 and CDR2: SNHLY, FYNNEI. V was trimmed by 4 bases and J by 0 bases, leaving 4 bases between them. The CDR3 is 12 residues long. The CDR3 loop is CASSGSSYEQYF. The CDR3 coding sequence is TGTGCCAGCAGTGGTAGCTCCTACGAGCAGTACTTC.

V is TRBV27 and J is TRBJ2-7, with D perhaps TRBD2 (5 bases). The CDR3 loop spans 15 amino acids. CDR1 MNHEY and CDR2 SMNVEV come from the germline V gene (reference sequence). V lost 1 base to trimming and J lost 2 bases, with 12 bases between them. The CDR3 protein is CASSLLREKAYEQYF. The CDR3 DNA reads as TGTGCCAGCAGTTTATTGAGGGAGAAAGCCTACGAGCAGTACTTC.

V and J are TRBV27 and TRBJ2-7; 10 bases map to TRBD2. The CDR3 length is 11 residues. Trimming took 7 bases from V and 12 from J; bases not matched to a gene: 6. CDR1 is MNHEY and CDR2 is SMNVEV in the germline V gene (reference sequence). As DNA, the CDR3 is TGTGCCAGCACTAGCGGGAGTAGGACGTACTTC. Its protein is CASTSGSRTYF.

The V call is TRBV7-6, the J call TRBJ1-2; D gene ambiguous. Germline V gene lookup returns CDR1 SGHVS and CDR2 FNYEAQ. The CDR3 sequence is 13 residues long. Trimming removed 5 bases at V and 4 bases at J, with 11 bases between. Written as DNA, the CDR3 is TGTGCCAGCAGCAGACACCTTGGCTATGGCTACACCTTC. Amino acid sequence: CASSRHLGYGYTF.

This clone was counted once. The gene calls are TRBV18 and TRBJ2-7; TRBD2 is a possible D gene (6 bases). The CDR3 contains 13 residues. V lost 1 base and J 3 bases, leaving 7 bases between the germline ends. Germline loops: CDR1 KGHSH, CDR2 LQKENI. As DNA, the CDR3 is TGTGCCAGCTCACCACGCGGGAACTACGAGCAGTACTTC. Its protein product is CASSPRGNYEQYF.

V and J are TRBV5-4 and TRBJ2-1; 7 bases align to TRBD2. V lost 4 bases to trimming and J lost 10 bases; unmatched junction nucleotides: 14. CDR3 length: 15 amino acids. In germline, CDR1 is SGHNT, CDR2 YYREEE (reference sequence). The CDR3 region is CASSPVEGGSGEQFF. DNA for the CDR3: TGTGCCAGCAGCCCGGTTGAGGGAGGGTCGGGGGAGCAGTTCTTC.

This chain uses TRBV12-5 with TRBJ2-7, with 10 bases matching TRBD1. The CDR3 length is 22 residues. The germline gives CDR1 LGHNT, CDR2 FRNRAP. V shed 6 bases, J shed 1 base, and the junction held 27 bases outside the gene matches. CDR3 DNA sequence: TGTGCTAGTGGCCGCTTAACCTCCGGGACAGGGGCAAGTAAGACCCGTTCCTACGAGCAGTACTTC. Protein: CASGRLTSGTGASKTRSYEQYF.

The chain is built from TRBV9 and TRBJ2-1; TRBD2 agrees at 7 bases. Germline V lookup: CDR1 SGDLS, CDR2 YYNGEE. The CDR3 spans 14 residues. After removal of 0 bases from V and 10 bases from J, the junction contained 7 bases not matched to a gene. In DNA, the CDR3 is TGTGCCAGCAGCGTAGGGGAGGGGTGGAAAGAGCAGTTCTTC. Its protein is CASSVGEGWKEQFF.

The gene calls are TRBV2 and TRBJ2-7, with 11 bases that match TRBD1. CDR1 SNHLY and CDR2 FYNNEI come from the germline V gene. This CDR3 is 14 amino acids long. The J segment lost 3 bases and the V segment lost 6 bases, leaving 4 bases of the junction unmatched. The DNA of the CDR3 is TGTGCCAGCAGAGCCGGGACAGGGGGCTACGAGCAGTACTTC. It specifies CASRAGTGGYEQYF.

The chain couples TRBV7-9 to TRBJ2-5; maybe TRBD1 (6 bases). V lost 5 bases and J 2 bases, leaving 12 bases between the germline ends. Germline CDR1 and CDR2: SEHNR and FQNEAQ (reference sequence). This CDR3 has 14 residues. The CDR3 loop reads CASSLGTLQETQYF. The CDR3 coding sequence is TGTGCCAGCAGCCTCGGGACACTACAAGAGACCCAGTACTTC.

The chain couples TRBV27 to TRBJ2-5; 8 nucleotides match TRBD1. This CDR3 is built from 15 residues. Germline loops: CDR1 MNHEY, CDR2 SMNVEV (reference sequence). The J segment lost 5 bases and the V segment lost 6 bases, leaving 11 bases of the junction unmatched. CDR3 residues: CASRPRTGLIETQYF. In DNA form, the CDR3 reads TGTGCCAGCAGGCCCCGGACAGGGTTAATCGAGACCCAGTACTTC.

The chain carries TRBV11-3 and TRBJ2-5; TRBD2 agrees at 7 bases. Germline trimming cut 4 bases from V and 1 base from J; bases unmatched to any gene: 9. The CDR3 consists of 16 residues. CDR1 and CDR2 from the germline V gene are SGHNT and YENEEA. This CDR3 reads CASSWAQERGQETQYF. The CDR3 nucleotides are TGTGCCAGCAGCTGGGCCCAGGAGCGGGGCCAAGAGACCCAGTACTTC.

The chain uses TRBV28 and TRBJ1-2; D unresolved. Looked up from germline, CDR1 is MDHEN and CDR2 is SYDVKM. The CDR3 extends over 13 amino acids. V lost 3 bases and J lost 3, with 8 bases in between. The CDR3 sequence: CASSFGGDYGYTF. CDR3 bases: TGTGCCAGCAGTTTTGGCGGAGACTATGGCTACACCTTC.

The chain's CDR3 is CASSLRGLSMDEQYF. The CDR3 DNA is TGCGCCAGCAGCCTGAGAGGACTAAGCATGGACGAGCAGTACTTC. The chain has TRBV5-1 and TRBJ2-7; TRBD2 is a possible D gene (6 bases). The CDR3 totals 15 residues. Germline loops: CDR1 SGHRS, CDR2 YFSETQ. Trimming stripped 4 bases from V and 5 bases from J, with 19 bases between.

This clone was detected only once. The chain employs TRBV27 and TRBJ1-1; D possibly corresponds to TRBD1 (6 bases). The length of the CDR3 is 15 residues. Germline V gene sequence: CDR1 MNHEY, CDR2 SMNVEV (reference sequence). Trimming removed 3 bases at V and 3 bases at J, with 14 bases between. For the CDR3, the DNA is TGTGCCAGCAGTTTCACCAGGGAGGGGGACACTGAAGCTTTCTTT. Amino acid sequence: CASSFTREGDTEAFF.

The gene calls are TRBV7-3 and TRBJ2-7, with D perhaps TRBD1 (6 bases). Germline values: CDR1 SGHTA, CDR2 FQGTGA. Between the trimmed V and J ends, which lost 4 bases and 1 base, there was a span of 11 bases. The CDR3 length is 14 residues. CDR3 residues: CASSSYRASYEQYF. Here the CDR3 DNA reads TGTGCCAGCAGCTCCTACAGGGCGTCCTACGAGCAGTACTTC.

V gene TRBV18 combines with J gene TRBJ1-4; a possible D gene is TRBD1 (5 bases). With 2 bases removed from V and 5 bases from J, the gap between germline ends came to 12 bases. From germline, CDR1 is KGHSH and CDR2 LQKENI. The CDR3 extends over 15 amino acids. The CDR3 coding sequence is TGTGCCAGCTCACCAGGGGCAGGACCCAATGAAAAACTGTTTTTT. It translates to CASSPGAGPNEKLFF.

V is TRBV19 and J is TRBJ2-7; 13 bases align to TRBD2. Losses at the gene ends were 4 bases for V and 6 bases for J; bases not matched to a gene: 3. This CDR3 has 14 residues. Germline CDR1 is LNHDA and CDR2 is SQIVND (reference sequence). CDR3 DNA sequence: TGTGCCAGTAGTACTCGACTAGCGGGGGGCGAGCAGTACTTC. Amino acid sequence: CASSTRLAGGEQYF.

The V call is TRBV9, the J call TRBJ1-1; TRBD1 agrees at 7 bases. J gave up 0 bases and V 3 bases, and 2 bases lay outside the gene matches. Germline lookup yields CDR1 SGDLS and CDR2 YYNGEE. This CDR3 is 14 amino acids long. The CDR3 coding sequence is TGTGCCAGCAGCGCGACAGGGATGAACACTGAAGCTTTCTTT. Translated: CASSATGMNTEAFF.

The chain employs TRBV27 and TRBJ1-2; 7 bases map to TRBD1. CDR3 size: 13 residues. CDR1 and CDR2 (germline): MNHEY, SMNVEV (reference sequence). After removal of 4 bases from V and 4 bases from J, the junction contained 3 bases not matched to a gene. CDR3 protein: CASSSGQVYGYTF. The CDR3 bases are TGTGCCAGCAGTTCAGGACAGGTCTATGGCTACACCTTC.

This chain joins TRBV7-9 and TRBJ1-4, with 10 bases aligning to TRBD1. Germline CDR1 and CDR2: SEHNR and FQNEAQ (reference sequence). V shed 5 bases, J shed 8 bases, and the junction held 11 bases outside the gene matches. The length of the CDR3 is 16 residues. Written as DNA, the CDR3 is TGTGCCAGCAGCCCAAAACGCCGGGACAGGGGCGAAAAACTGTTTTTT. Translation: CASSPKRRDRGEKLFF.

The chain uses TRBV7-3 and TRBJ1-1; D is uncertain. This CDR3 comprises 12 residues. CDR1 and CDR2 from the germline V gene are SGHTA and FQGTGA. The V gene lost 5 bases and the J gene lost 1 base, with 5 bases spanning the gap. This CDR3 reads CASSPRNTEAFF. The DNA of the CDR3 is TGTGCCAGCAGCCCCCGGAACACTGAAGCTTTCTTT.

This rearrangement joins TRBV7-2 to TRBJ2-6; tentative D call: TRBD2 (5 bases). The CDR3 consists of 16 residues. Germline lookup yields CDR1 SGHTA and CDR2 FQGNSA. V was pared by 3 bases and J by 2 bases, with 11 bases between. CDR3 region: CASSFHRGTGANVLTF. In DNA form, the CDR3 reads TGTGCCAGCAGCTTTCACCGGGGAACTGGGGCCAACGTCCTGACTTTC.

J is TRBJ2-7 and V is TRBV7-9; TRBD2 agrees at 7 bases. J was trimmed by 2 bases and V by 7 bases; bases with no gene match: 8. Germline CDR1 is SEHNR and CDR2 is FQNEAQ (reference sequence). The length of the CDR3 is 14 residues. CDR3 sequence: CASTPRLAPYEQYF. The CDR3 bases are TGTGCCAGCACGCCCAGACTAGCCCCCTACGAGCAGTACTTC.

The chain combines TRBV4-1 with TRBJ1-4, with TRBD1 as a possible D gene (6 bases). Trimming left V 4 bases short and J 7 bases short, with 19 bases between. The germline gives CDR1 MGHRA, CDR2 YSYEKL. This CDR3 is 16 amino acids long. This CDR3 is CASSRHPQGRGEKLFF. CDR3 DNA: TGCGCCAGCAGCCGCCACCCACAGGGTAGGGGTGAAAAACTGTTTTTT.

The chain joins TRBV28 to TRBJ2-2; 10 bases fit TRBD2. CDR3 length: 16 residues. The ends lost 9 bases at V and 4 bases at J; junction bases unmatched: 11. Germline V gene lookup returns CDR1 MDHEN and CDR2 SYDVKM. The CDR3 reads CASGVGAGGTTGELFF. CDR3 coding DNA: TGTGCCAGTGGGGTCGGAGCGGGAGGGACCACCGGGGAGCTGTTTTTT.

V gene TRBV4-2 combines with J gene TRBJ1-2; 12 bases are shared with TRBD1. Losses at the gene ends were 1 base for V and 3 bases for J; bases not matched to a gene: 9. CDR1 LGHNA and CDR2 YNFKEQ come from the germline V gene. This CDR3 contains 18 residues. The CDR3 spells CASSQAGGTGGRDYGYTF. For the CDR3, the DNA is TGTGCCAGCAGCCAAGCCGGTGGGACAGGGGGCAGAGACTATGGCTACACCTTC.

The chain uses TRBV6-5 and TRBJ2-7, with D perhaps TRBD2 (6 bases). Germline assignment: CDR1 MNHEY and CDR2 SVGAGI. Trimming left V 5 bases short and J 1 base short, with 12 bases between. The CDR3 extends over 14 amino acids. CDR3 DNA: TGTGCCAGCAGTGCGGGTGGGAGGTCCTACGAGCAGTACTTC. Residues: CASSAGGRSYEQYF.